This TCR beta chain was captured by sequencing in a study of metastatic and nonmetastatic thyroid tumors. Study-wide context: Comparison of repertoires was carried out across blood and tumor or nodule tissue from malignant and benign thyroid patients.

This clone was picked up many times. Antigen specificity is unknown. Each patient went into thyroid surgery without having received any treatment. Under the authors' procedure: What underpinned the distant-metastasis classifier for papillary thyroid cancer was the set of CDR3 differences across clinicopathological groups. TCRdb ran MiXCR on the PCR reads. The V and J calls reflect TCRdb's pipeline rather than the authors' work. Of tens of thousands of clones listed, about 12% are singletons. Germline V gene sequence: CDR1 MGHRA, CDR2 YSYEKL. Trimming removed 0 bases at V and 4 bases at J, with 10 bases between. The CDR3 is 15 residues long. Findings of the study overall: It was reported that TCR beta diversity was significantly higher in malignant thyroid tumors than benign nodules, in blood and tumor.

The clonotype comes from a female donor with papillary thyroid cancer or a benign thyroid nodule (not recorded which). Some clones in this sample may be carry-over from other donors' samples. The specimen sequenced was tumor tissue. The chain uses TRBV4-1 and TRBJ1-3, with D perhaps TRBD1 (6 bases). CDR3 DNA: TGCGCCAGCAGCCAAGATTCGGGGACAGGAAACACCATATATTTT. It is translated as CASSQDSGTGNTIYF.